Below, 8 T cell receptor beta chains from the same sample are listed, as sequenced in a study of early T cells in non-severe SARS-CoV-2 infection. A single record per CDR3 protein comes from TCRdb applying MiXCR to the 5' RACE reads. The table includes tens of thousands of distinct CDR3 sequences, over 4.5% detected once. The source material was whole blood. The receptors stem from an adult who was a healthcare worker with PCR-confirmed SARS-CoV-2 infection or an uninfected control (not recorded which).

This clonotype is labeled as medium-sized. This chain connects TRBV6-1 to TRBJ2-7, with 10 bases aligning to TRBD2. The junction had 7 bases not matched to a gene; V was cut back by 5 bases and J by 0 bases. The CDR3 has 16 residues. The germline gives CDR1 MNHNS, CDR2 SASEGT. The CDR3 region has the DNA TGTGCCAGCAGTTCCGGACTAGCGGATAGCTCCTACGAGCAGTACTTC. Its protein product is CASSSGLADSSYEQYF.

The CDR3 DNA reads TGTGCCTGGAGTGCCCAGGGGGCCTTGCAGTACTTC. The encoded protein is CAWSAQGALQYF. The chain links TRBV30 to TRBJ2-7, with 8 bases lining up with TRBD1. The CDR3 runs to 12 residues. Germline CDR1 reads GTSNPN; CDR2 reads SVGIG (reference sequence). V gave up 1 base and J gave up 9 bases; unmatched junction bases: 5.

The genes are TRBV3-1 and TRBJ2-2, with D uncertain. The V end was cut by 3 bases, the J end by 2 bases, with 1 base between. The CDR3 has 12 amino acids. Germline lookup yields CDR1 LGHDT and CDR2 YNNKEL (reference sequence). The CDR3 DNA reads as TGTGCCAGCAGCCATAACACCGGGGAGCTGTTTTTT. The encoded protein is CASSHNTGELFF.

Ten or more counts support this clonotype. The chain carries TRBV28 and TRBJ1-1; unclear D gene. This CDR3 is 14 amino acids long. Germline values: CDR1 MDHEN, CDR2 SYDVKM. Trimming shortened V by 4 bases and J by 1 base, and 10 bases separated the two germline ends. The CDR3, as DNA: TGTGCCAGCAGTTCCCCGGACCGGAACACTGAAGCTTTCTTT. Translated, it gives CASSSPDRNTEAFF.

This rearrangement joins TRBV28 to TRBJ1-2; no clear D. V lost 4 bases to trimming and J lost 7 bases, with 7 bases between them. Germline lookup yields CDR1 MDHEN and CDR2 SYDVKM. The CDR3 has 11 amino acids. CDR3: CASSSPSGYTF. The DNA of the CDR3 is TGTGCCAGCAGTTCACCATCTGGCTACACCTTC.

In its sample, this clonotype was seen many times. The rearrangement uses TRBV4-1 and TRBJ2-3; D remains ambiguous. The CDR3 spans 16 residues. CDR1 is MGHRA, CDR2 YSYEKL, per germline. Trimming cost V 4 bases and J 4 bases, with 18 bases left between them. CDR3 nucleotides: TGCGCCAGCAGCCCGTGGGCTCGCGCGGCCGCAGATACGCAGTATTTT. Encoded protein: CASSPWARAAADTQYF.

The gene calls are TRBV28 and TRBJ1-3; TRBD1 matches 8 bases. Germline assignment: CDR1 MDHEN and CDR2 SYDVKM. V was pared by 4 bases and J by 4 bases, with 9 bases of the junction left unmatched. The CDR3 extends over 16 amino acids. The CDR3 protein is CASSSAGGPLGNTIYF. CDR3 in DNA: TGTGCCAGCAGTTCCGCAGGGGGCCCTCTGGGAAACACCATATATTTT.

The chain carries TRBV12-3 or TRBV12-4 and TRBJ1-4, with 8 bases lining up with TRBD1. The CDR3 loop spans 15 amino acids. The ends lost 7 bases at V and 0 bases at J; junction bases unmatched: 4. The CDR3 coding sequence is TGTGCCAGCACCCCAGGGGGCGCAACTAATGAAAAACTGTTTTTT. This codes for CASTPGGATNEKLFF.